This TCR beta chain was recorded in a study of blood T cell repertoires in COVID-19. Study in general: Whether acute or convalescent, the COVID-19 samples came from the United States, Italy and Spain. PBMCs, B-cell-depleted T cells, or T cells were the source of the cDNA or gDNA that made up the material.

Germline lookup yields CDR1 SEHNR and CDR2 FQNEAQ (reference sequence). This CDR3 is built from 15 residues. V was cut by 1 base and J by 4 bases, with 13 bases left in between. Original handling: Scientists estimated how many nucleated cells there were by amplifying reference gene primers. Repertoires were generated with immunoSEQ multiplex PCR, while TCRdb's copy carries only in-frame clones and drops some. The D gene and trimming were derived from the DNA, and the V and J assignments and clone size from that table. Of about 98,000 clones in the sample, roughly 82% were seen once. V is TRBV7-9 and J is TRBJ1-1; D remains ambiguous. Source material: peripheral blood. The origin of this receptor is a man aged 65 to 85 with active or convalescent COVID-19. The CDR3 sequence: CASSLVVGGSTEAFF. The CDR3 DNA follows: TGTGCCAGCAGCTTAGTAGTTGGAGGGAGCACTGAAGCTTTCTTT.